This note documents a single T cell receptor beta chain sequence. Its antigen remains unidentified. Profiling relied on immunoSEQ multiplex PCR, and the TCRdb table lists in-frame clones only, not all of them. The table records more than 140,000 clones, 88% of them present only once. The data were obtained in a study of T cell responses to AZD1222 COVID-19 vaccine. Findings and limits, study-wide: Females made up more of the donors, who were largely white British, and clonal diversity may have come out too low. Seropositivity was recorded at baseline in only 6 or 7 AZD1222 recipients. Spike was spanned by vaccine-associated CD4 TCRs, with dominance at 160-218 and 743-854.

The sample was peripheral blood, taken on day 0 of MenACWY control vaccination. The TCR comes from an adult in good health.

The CDR3 region has the DNA TGTGCCAGCAGCTCTCTTCGGGCAGGGGGCACCGGGGAGCTGTTTTTT. It codes for CASSSLRAGGTGELFF. The V gene is TRBV5-5, the J gene TRBJ2-2, with 7 bases lining up with TRBD1. The CDR3 is made up of 16 amino acids. Germline V gives CDR1 SGHKS, CDR2 YYEKEE (reference sequence). The J segment lost 4 bases and the V segment lost 3 bases, leaving 9 bases of the junction unmatched.